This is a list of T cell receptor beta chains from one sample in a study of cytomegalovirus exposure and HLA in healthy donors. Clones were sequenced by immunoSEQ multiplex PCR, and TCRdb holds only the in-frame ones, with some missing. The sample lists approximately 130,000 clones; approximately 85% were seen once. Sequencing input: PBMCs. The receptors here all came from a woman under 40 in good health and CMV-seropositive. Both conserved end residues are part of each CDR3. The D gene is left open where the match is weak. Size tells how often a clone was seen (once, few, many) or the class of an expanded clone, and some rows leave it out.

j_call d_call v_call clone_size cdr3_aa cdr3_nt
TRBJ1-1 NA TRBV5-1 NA CASSLDPQGHTEAFF TGCGCCAGCAGCTTAGACCCTCAGGGGCACACTGAAGCTTTCTTT
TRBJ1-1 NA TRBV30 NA CAWSVPSEAFF TGTGCCTGGAGTGTGCCCAGTGAAGCTTTCTTT
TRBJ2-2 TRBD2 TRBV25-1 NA CASSFRTSGNTGELFF TGTGCCAGCAGTTTTCGGACTAGCGGGAACACCGGGGAGCTGTTTTTT
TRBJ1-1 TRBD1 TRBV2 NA CASSEGWQGAEAFF TGTGCCAGCAGTGAAGGGTGGCAGGGGGCTGAAGCTTTCTTT
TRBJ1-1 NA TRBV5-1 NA CASSSQGNTEAFF TGCGCCAGCAGCTCCCAGGGAAACACTGAAGCTTTCTTT
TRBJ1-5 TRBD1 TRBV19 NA CASINAGDRSWPQHF TGTGCCAGTATTAACGCCGGGGACAGGTCTTGGCCCCAGCATTTT
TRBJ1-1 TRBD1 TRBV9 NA CASSEIQGSTEAFF TGTGCCAGCAGCGAAATACAGGGGAGCACTGAAGCTTTCTTT
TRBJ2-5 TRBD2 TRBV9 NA CASSVALAGGEETQYF TGTGCCAGCAGCGTAGCCCTAGCGGGGGGGGAAGAGACCCAGTACTTC
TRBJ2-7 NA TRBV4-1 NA CASSQQVHYEQYF TGCGCCAGCAGCCAACAGGTTCACTACGAGCAGTACTTC
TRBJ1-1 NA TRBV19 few CASSQGRTTEAFF TGTGCCAGTAGCCAGGGTCGGACAACTGAAGCTTTCTTT
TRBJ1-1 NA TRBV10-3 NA CAISAEAVLTSNTEAFF TGTGCCATCAGTGCTGAGGCTGTCCTAACCTCGAACACTGAAGCTTTCTTT
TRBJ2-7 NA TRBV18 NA CASSPPSLASYEQYF TGTGCCAGCTCACCCCCTTCTTTAGCTTCCTACGAGCAGTACTTC
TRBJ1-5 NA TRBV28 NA CASRTPNQPQHF TGTGCCAGCAGGACACCGAATCAGCCCCAGCATTTT
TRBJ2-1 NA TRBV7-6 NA CASSLAYSSYNEQFF TGTGCCAGCAGCTTAGCATATAGCTCCTACAATGAGCAGTTCTTC
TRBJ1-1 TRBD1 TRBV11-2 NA CASSRYRGTEAFF TGTGCCAGCAGCCGGTACAGGGGCACTGAAGCTTTCTTT
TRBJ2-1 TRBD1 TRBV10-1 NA CASRTNRGASYNEQFF TGCGCCAGCAGAACCAACAGGGGCGCATCATACAATGAGCAGTTCTTC
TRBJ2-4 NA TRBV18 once CASSPAEFKNIQYF TGTGCCAGCTCACCCGCTGAGTTCAAAAACATTCAGTACTTC
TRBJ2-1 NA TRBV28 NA CASSYRAPPEDEQFF TGTGCCAGCAGTTACAGGGCCCCGCCGGAGGATGAGCAGTTCTTC
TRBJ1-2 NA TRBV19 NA CASSFDSYGYTF TGTGCCAGTAGTTTCGACAGCTATGGCTACACCTTC
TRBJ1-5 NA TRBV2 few CASSLESQPQHF TGTGCCAGCAGTCTAGAGAGTCAGCCCCAGCATTTT
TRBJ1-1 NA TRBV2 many CASSIQDTEAFF TGTGCCAGCAGTATACAGGACACTGAAGCTTTCTTT
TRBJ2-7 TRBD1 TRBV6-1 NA CATFTGVSYEQYF TGTGCCACTTTTACAGGGGTGTCCTACGAGCAGTACTTC
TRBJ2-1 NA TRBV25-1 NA CASKHQGGNEQFF TGTGCCAGCAAGCATCAGGGGGGCAATGAGCAGTTCTTC
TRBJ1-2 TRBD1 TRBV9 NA CASSVGTANYGYTF TGTGCCAGCAGCGTGGGGACAGCTAACTATGGCTACACCTTC
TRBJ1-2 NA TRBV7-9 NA CATGEVGYTF TGTGCCACCGGGGAGGTTGGCTACACCTTC
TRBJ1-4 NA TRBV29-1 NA CSVEGGDEKLFF TGCAGCGTTGAAGGGGGAGATGAAAAACTGTTTTTT
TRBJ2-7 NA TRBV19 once CASSIDTVGGEQYF TGTGCCAGTAGTATAGATACTGTCGGGGGTGAGCAGTACTTC
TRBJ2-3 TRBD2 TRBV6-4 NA CASSAGLAGTDTQYF TGTGCCAGCAGTGCGGGACTAGCGGGAACAGATACGCAGTATTTT
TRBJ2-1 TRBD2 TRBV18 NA CASSPLTGASGRNYNEQFF TGTGCCAGCTCACCACTAACCGGGGCTAGCGGGAGGAACTACAATGAGCAGTTCTTC
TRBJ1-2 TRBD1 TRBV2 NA CASSFLRDSYGYTF TGTGCCAGCAGCTTTTTACGGGACAGCTATGGCTACACCTTC
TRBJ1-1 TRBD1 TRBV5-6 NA CASSHGDRGNTEAFF TGTGCCAGCAGCCACGGGGACAGGGGGAACACTGAAGCTTTCTTT
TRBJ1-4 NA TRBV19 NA CASSTSLGKLFF TGTGCCAGTAGTACGAGTCTCGGAAAACTGTTTTTT
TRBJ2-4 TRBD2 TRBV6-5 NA CASRGGSNKNIQYF TGTGCCAGCAGGGGCGGGAGCAACAAAAACATTCAGTACTTC